Presented here are 11 T cell receptor beta chains from one specimen sequenced in a study of long-term antiretroviral therapy in people with HIV. Samples were assayed with immunoSEQ v3.0 at survey level. The protocol was immunoSEQ multiplex PCR, while the TCRdb copy is restricted to in-frame clones and leaves out a portion. This sample has 20,000 to 25,000 clones, with around 87% found just once. The sample here was unsorted PBMCs, taken about 2.7 years after starting antiretroviral therapy. The receptors here all came from a woman aged 50 to 60 with HIV.

This chain joins TRBV27 and TRBJ2-7; no firm D call. The CDR3 extends over 11 amino acids. Germline lookup yields CDR1 MNHEY and CDR2 SMNVEV (reference sequence). Trimming removed 5 bases from V and 3 bases from J, with 5 bases in between. Written as DNA, the CDR3 is TGTGCCAGCAGTGTAGGCTACGAGCAGTACTTC. Residues: CASSVGYEQYF.

This chain joins TRBV20-1 and TRBJ2-1; D unclear. Germline lookup yields CDR1 DFQATT and CDR2 SNEGSKA (reference sequence). This CDR3 spans 11 amino acids. Trimming removed 6 bases at V and 6 bases at J, with 9 bases between. The CDR3 loop is CSAIGPNEQFF. The CDR3 bases are TGCAGTGCCATTGGACCCAATGAGCAGTTCTTC.

The chain has TRBV7-2 and TRBJ2-7; TRBD2 matches 12 bases. The CDR3 covers 15 residues. From germline, CDR1 is SGHTA and CDR2 FQGNSA. After removal of 5 bases from V and 2 bases from J, the junction contained 4 bases not matched to a gene. CDR3 loop: CASSNGLAGTYEQYF. Here the CDR3 DNA reads TGTGCCAGCAGCAATGGACTAGCGGGAACCTACGAGCAGTACTTC.

The V gene is TRBV10-3, the J gene TRBJ2-5; D possibly corresponds to TRBD2 (5 bases). This CDR3 contains 13 residues. Trimming took off 10 bases at V and 5 bases at J, with 17 bases between the two ends. Germline V lookup: CDR1 ENHRY, CDR2 SYGVKD. The CDR3 here is CATTGNGLETQYF. The CDR3 DNA sequence: TGTGCCACAACCGGGAATGGGTTGGAGACCCAGTACTTC.

This rearrangement joins TRBV12-5 to TRBJ1-4, with TRBD1 matching 9 bases. With V trimmed by 3 bases and J by 8 bases, 10 bases remained unmatched. Per germline, CDR1 LGHNT and CDR2 FRNRAP. The length of the CDR3 is 16 residues. The CDR3 DNA reads as TGTGCTAGTGGTTTTCAAACAGGGGGCGCTTACGAAAAACTGTTTTTT. Encoded protein: CASGFQTGGAYEKLFF.

The V gene is TRBV6-1, the J gene TRBJ1-2, with D uncertain. Germline CDR1 reads MNHNS; CDR2 reads SASEGT. V dropped 2 bases and J dropped 7 bases, with 20 bases sitting between them. This CDR3 has 16 amino acids. The CDR3 DNA follows: TGTGCCAGCAGTGAACGGGCAAGCAGCGGGGTTGGTGGCTACACCTTC. Residues: CASSERASSGVGGYTF.

V is TRBV7-2 and J is TRBJ2-7; D is perhaps TRBD1 (5 bases). Trimming took off 5 bases at V and 3 bases at J, with 14 bases between the two ends. Germline lookup yields CDR1 SGHTA and CDR2 FQGNSA. The CDR3 covers 14 residues. The CDR3 nucleotides are TGTGCCAGCAGCCCGCCGGACAAGAACTACGAGCAGTACTTC. Translating it yields CASSPPDKNYEQYF.

This chain connects TRBV7-6 to TRBJ2-5, with TRBD2 identical over 9 bases. The CDR3 loop spans 15 amino acids. Germline trimming cut 2 bases from V and 4 bases from J; bases unmatched to any gene: 5. In germline, CDR1 is SGHVS, CDR2 FNYEAQ. The DNA of the CDR3 is TGTGCCAGCAGCTTAAAGGCGGGAGGGCCAGAGACCCAGTACTTC. Translating gives CASSLKAGGPETQYF.

CDR3 bases: TGCGCCAGCAGCCAATACGACCGGGACAGGAGGGGTGGCGAGCAGTACTTC. Translation gives CASSQYDRDRRGGEQYF. The rearrangement uses TRBV4-1 and TRBJ2-7, with 8 bases matching TRBD1. Germline values: CDR1 MGHRA, CDR2 YSYEKL. Trimming cost V 2 bases and J 6 bases; bases outside gene matches: 15. The CDR3 consists of 17 residues.

This clone was counted a single time. The chain uses TRBV2 and TRBJ2-1, with D unresolved. Trimming stripped 5 bases from V and 10 bases from J, with 24 bases between. Germline values: CDR1 SNHLY, CDR2 FYNNEI. The CDR3 length is 16 residues. Here the CDR3 DNA reads TGTGCCAGCAGTCCTGACCGGACCGTGTCACTACGGGAGCAGTTCTTC. This translates into CASSPDRTVSLREQFF. Combining the CDR3 with reference TRBV2 and TRBJ2-1 gives the whole variable domain EPEVTQTPSHQVTQMGQEVILRCVPISNHLYFYWYRQILGQKVEFLVSFYNNEISEKSEIFDDQFSVERPDGSNFTLKIRSTKLEDSAMYFCASSPDRTVSLREQFFGPGTRLTVL.

This clone came up once. The chain couples TRBV4-1 to TRBJ2-7; TRBD1 matches at 7 bases. The J segment lost 2 bases and the V segment lost 0 bases, leaving 4 bases of the junction unmatched. The CDR3 consists of 15 residues. The germline CDR1 and CDR2 sequences are MGHRA and YSYEKL. The CDR3 DNA follows: TGCGCCAGCAGCCAAGAAAGGGACAGAACCTACGAGCAGTACTTC. This translates into CASSQERDRTYEQYF.